The 5 T cell receptor beta chains given below trace back to one sample, sequenced in a study of cytomegalovirus exposure and HLA in healthy donors. PCR used 60 Vbeta primers and 13 Jbeta primers. Profiling relied on immunoSEQ multiplex PCR, and the TCRdb table lists in-frame clones only, not all of them. This sample has tens of thousands of clones, with just over 70% found just once. Sequencing input: PBMCs. The receptor set was obtained from a man aged 55 to 70 in good health and CMV-seronegative.

This clone was observed a single time. This chain links TRBV23-1 with TRBJ2-5; D not certain. TRBV23-1 is an ORF; its function is uncertain. The V and J ends lost 3 bases and 2 bases respectively, with 4 bases between them. The CDR3 is 12 amino acids. The chain's CDR3 is CASSHLQETQYF. CDR3 in DNA: TGCGCCAGCAGTCACCTACAAGAGACCCAGTACTTC.

This rearrangement joins TRBV28 to TRBJ1-5; D is undetermined. This CDR3 contains 15 residues. V was shortened by 1 base and J by 2 bases, with 9 bases between the two germline ends. CDR1 is MDHEN, CDR2 SYDVKM, per germline. CDR3 in amino acids: CASSLSPRGNQPQHF. The CDR3 nucleotides read TGTGCCAGCAGTTTATCCCCGAGAGGCAATCAGCCCCAGCATTTT.

The chain combines TRBV5-6 with TRBJ2-7; D perhaps matches TRBD1 (6 bases). The CDR3 spans 15 residues. With 0 bases removed from V and 2 bases from J, the gap between germline ends came to 12 bases. Germline V gene lookup returns CDR1 SGHDT and CDR2 YYEEEE. The CDR3, as DNA: TGTGCCAGCAGCTTGGGCCCAGGGGCCACCTACGAGCAGTACTTC. The encoded protein is CASSLGPGATYEQYF.

V gene TRBV12-5 combines with J gene TRBJ1-4; 8 bases agree with TRBD1. Per germline, CDR1 LGHNT and CDR2 FRNRAP. The length of the CDR3 is 19 residues. Trimming cost V 2 bases and J 4 bases; bases outside gene matches: 15. DNA of the CDR3: TGTGCTAGTGGTTTGCCCGGACAGGGTAGGGCGTTAATTAATGAAAAACTGTTTTTT. This sequence encodes CASGLPGQGRALINEKLFF.

This clone appeared a few times. This chain uses TRBV29-1 with TRBJ1-1; D is unclear. There are 12 residues in the CDR3. Trimming took off 4 bases at V and 1 base at J, with 7 bases between the two ends. Germline CDR1 and CDR2: SQVTM and ANQGSEA. In DNA, the CDR3 is TGCAGCGTTGTAGACCAGAACACTGAAGCTTTCTTT. Its protein product is CSVVDQNTEAFF.